The 17 T cell receptor beta chains below come from one sample, sequenced in a study of post-analysis software for immune sequencing data. Study observations and caveats: TRBV5-6, TRBV5-1 and TRBV20-1 belonged to a set of a handful of TRBV segments that were more frequent in patients than controls.

Antigens for these TCRs are unknown. Researchers reported that TCR beta cDNA libraries carried unique molecular identifiers. TCRdb passed the PCR reads through MiXCR, listing each CDR3 protein once. The sample yields around 200,000 distinct CDR3 sequences, 29% seen once. The material sequenced was blood. The receptors were sampled from a girl under 18 with multiple sclerosis.

This chain connects TRBV2 to TRBJ2-3; 7 nucleotides line up with TRBD2. The CDR3 is made up of 17 amino acids. Germline assignment: CDR1 SNHLY and CDR2 FYNNEI. The V gene end was trimmed by 6 bases and the J gene end by 0 bases; junction bases not matched to a gene: 12. CDR3 protein: CASRGLLTGSSTDTQYF. CDR3 DNA: TGTGCCAGCAGGGGACTACTGACTGGGTCTAGCACAGATACGCAGTATTTT.

Details on this clonotype: Being one base from a much bigger clone, this may be a read error. The J gene is TRBJ2-3, the V gene TRBV20-1; D is ambiguous. V was shortened by 4 bases and J by 3 bases, with 14 bases between the two germline ends. Per the germline V gene, CDR1 is DFQATT and CDR2 is SNEGSKA (reference sequence). CDR3 length: 14 amino acids. Here the CDR3 DNA reads TGCAGTGCTAACAGCAGGAGAGTGACAGATACGCAGTATTTT. This codes for CSANSRRVTDTQYF.

The rearrangement links TRBV7-2 to TRBJ2-3; 8 nucleotides agree with TRBD2. Germline-derived CDR1 and CDR2 are SGHTA and FQGNSA. Trimming cost V 3 bases and J 4 bases; bases outside gene matches: 9. The CDR3 loop spans 16 amino acids. CDR3 loop: CASSLGGFGGADTQYF. As DNA, the CDR3 is TGTGCCAGCAGCTTGGGGGGCTTCGGGGGGGCAGATACGCAGTATTTT.

This chain connects TRBV2 to TRBJ2-4; D ambiguous. V lost 7 bases, J lost 4 bases, and 14 bases lay in between. This CDR3 spans 14 amino acids. Looked up from germline, CDR1 is SNHLY and CDR2 is FYNNEI. CDR3 in amino acids: CASTISRSKNIQYF. CDR3 coding DNA: TGTGCCAGCACCATATCCCGAAGTAAAAACATTCAGTACTTC.

This clonotype was seen repeatedly, ten times or more. The rearrangement joins TRBV3-1 to TRBJ1-2; perhaps TRBD1 as D (5 bases). This CDR3 comprises 13 residues. Between the trimmed V and J ends, which lost 1 base and 7 bases, there was a span of 10 bases. CDR1 and CDR2 (germline): LGHDT, YNNKEL (reference sequence). The DNA for the CDR3 is TGTGCCAGCAGCCAAGGCCAGGGTCTTGGCTACACCTTC. Amino acid sequence: CASSQGQGLGYTF.

The sample holds many counts of this clonotype. This chain joins TRBV29-1 and TRBJ1-2; D not resolved. Germline assignment: CDR1 SQVTM and CDR2 ANQGSEA. V lost 3 bases and J lost 2, with 10 bases in between. The CDR3 is made up of 13 amino acids. CDR3 sequence reads: CSVDSDGNYGYTF. In nucleotides, the CDR3 is TGCAGCGTTGACAGCGACGGAAACTATGGCTACACCTTC.

Points on this clonotype: One base away lies a much larger clone, so this may be a sequencing read error. This sequence joins TRBV7-2 and TRBJ1-6; D is uncertain. Germline V gene sequence: CDR1 SGHTA, CDR2 FQGNSA. The V gene lost 2 bases and the J gene lost 0 bases, with 14 bases spanning the gap. The CDR3 extends over 18 amino acids. CDR3 region: CASSLKPSWSSYNSPLHF. The CDR3 nucleotides are TGTGCCAGCAGCTTAAAGCCTTCCTGGAGCTCCTATAATTCACCCCTCCACTTT.

This clonotype has a handful of counts. The chain employs TRBV4-1 and TRBJ1-1; tentative D call: TRBD1 (6 bases). V was cut by 3 bases and J by 1 base, with 9 bases left in between. CDR1 MGHRA and CDR2 YSYEKL come from the germline V gene. The CDR3 sequence is 14 residues long. CDR3 coding DNA: TGCGCCAGCAGCCACGGCAGGGGGAACACTGAAGCTTTCTTT. It specifies CASSHGRGNTEAFF.

The table lists this clonotype with many counts. This sequence joins TRBV10-2 and TRBJ2-7, with no clear D. This CDR3 has 14 residues. With 7 bases removed from V and 0 bases from J, the gap between germline ends came to 13 bases. Germline values: CDR1 WSHSY, CDR2 SAAADI. The chain's CDR3 is CASMPQKISYEQYF. In DNA, the CDR3 is TGCGCCAGCATGCCGCAGAAAATCTCCTACGAGCAGTACTTC.

The chain couples TRBV11-2 to TRBJ2-7; 8 bases fit TRBD2. Germline lookup yields CDR1 SGHAT and CDR2 FQNNGV. The CDR3 is 14 amino acids. V dropped 1 base and J dropped 4; count of bases not matched to a gene: 3. The DNA for the CDR3 is TGTGCCAGCAGCTTAGTACCGGGGGGGTACGAGCAGTACTTC. Amino acids: CASSLVPGGYEQYF.

The chain carries TRBV29-1 and TRBJ2-3, with 10 positions matching TRBD2. V shed 8 bases and J 2 bases; nucleotides not matched to a gene: 7. The germline V gene has CDR1 SQVTM and CDR2 ANQGSEA. This CDR3 has 14 amino acids. The CDR3 reads CSPRLAGHTDTQYF. The CDR3 coding sequence is TGCAGCCCGAGACTAGCGGGTCACACAGATACGCAGTATTTT.

This clonotype was seen a handful of times. V is TRBV5-1 and J is TRBJ2-7, with D perhaps assigned TRBD1 or TRBD2 (5 bases each). The V end was cut by 0 bases, the J end by 3 bases, with 22 bases between. Germline V gene lookup returns CDR1 SGHRS and CDR2 YFSETQ. This CDR3 region has 18 residues. CDR3 in DNA: TGCGCCAGCAGCTTGGTCCGCAGCGGAGTACGGGGCCTCTACGAGCAGTACTTC. It specifies CASSLVRSGVRGLYEQYF.

The V and J genes are TRBV6-1 and TRBJ1-1; no definite D call. The V and J ends lost 9 bases and 1 base respectively, with 15 bases between them. CDR1 is MNHNS, CDR2 SASEGT, per germline. The CDR3 sequence is 14 residues long. The DNA for the CDR3 is TGTGCCAGTTCAATGGTTGGACGGAACACTGAAGCTTTCTTT. Protein product: CASSMVGRNTEAFF.

This chain links TRBV11-2 with TRBJ2-7, with a possible D match to TRBD1 (6 bases). The ends were cut back, 7 bases at V and 2 bases at J, with 18 bases in the middle. The germline CDR1 and CDR2 sequences are SGHAT and FQNNGV. The CDR3 sequence is 15 residues long. Written as DNA, the CDR3 is TGTGCCAGCACCCGGACAGACAATATCGCCTACGAGCAGTACTTC. It is translated as CASTRTDNIAYEQYF.

This chain uses TRBV25-1 with TRBJ2-5; 7 positions agree with TRBD2. V shed 5 bases, J shed 0 bases, and the junction held 9 bases outside the gene matches. This CDR3 has 16 residues. The germline gives CDR1 MGHDK, CDR2 SYGVNS. The CDR3 DNA reads TGTGCCAGCAGTTCGGGGCTAGCGGAGTACCAAGAGACCCAGTACTTC. It codes for CASSSGLAEYQETQYF.

This clonotype appeared once. The chain uses TRBV12-3 or TRBV12-4 and TRBJ1-5, with D perhaps TRBD1 (6 bases). The V end lost 1 base, the J end lost 7 bases, and 14 bases lay between the germline ends. This CDR3 has 15 residues. Here the CDR3 DNA reads TGTGCCAGCAGTTTAGGGGCAGGGGTCTTGCAGCCCCAGCATTTT. Translating gives CASSLGAGVLQPQHF.

This clonotype was observed a single time. The genes are TRBV12-3 or TRBV12-4 and TRBJ1-2; TRBD1 might be the D (5 bases). The V and J ends lost 7 bases and 8 bases respectively, with 14 bases between them. The CDR3 contains 12 residues. The CDR3 region has the DNA TGTGCCAGCAATATTGGGGGACTAGGCTACACCTTC. Translating gives CASNIGGLGYTF.